This T cell receptor (beta chain) came from a study of control samples from healthy donors and cancer patients. The V and J ends lost 0 bases and 6 bases respectively, with 10 bases between them. Germline CDR1 reads SGDLS; CDR2 reads YYNGEE. This CDR3 has 14 residues. Some clones are missing from TCRdb's copy, which holds only in-frame ones; the method was immunoSEQ multiplex PCR. The sample gives 170,000 or so clones, 80% to 95% of which show up once; over 1.1% is in the top ten. The receptor comes from a man aged 18 to 29 in good health. Source material: blood. The V call is TRBV9, the J call TRBJ2-1; D unclear. CDR3 DNA sequence: TGTGCCAGCAGCGTAGAAAGGGTCGGCAATGAGCAGTTCTTC. Translated: CASSVERVGNEQFF.